The sequence of this TCR beta chain was determined in a study of cytomegalovirus exposure and HLA in healthy donors. Findings of the study overall: Earlier analysis found most TCR beta V segments productive about 90% or about 30% of the time.

CDR1 is LGHNA, CDR2 YSLEER, per germline. This CDR3 is 16 amino acids long. V was clipped by 1 base and J by 6 bases; unmatched bases: 11. The PCR contained 60 Vbeta and 13 Jbeta primers. Some clones are missing from TCRdb's copy, which holds only in-frame ones; the method was immunoSEQ multiplex PCR. In the table there are some 210,000 clones, over 80% of which are singletons. Note on this clone: The antigen is not known.

The V and J genes are TRBV4-3 and TRBJ1-1; 7 positions agree with TRBD1. Sequenced material: PBMCs. This TCR was recovered from a woman in her 50s in good health and CMV-seropositive. CDR3 region: CASSQAGGQGDSEAFF. CDR3 in DNA: TGCGCCAGCAGCCAAGCCGGAGGCCAGGGGGACTCTGAAGCTTTCTTT.